This entry features one T cell receptor beta chain sequence. The data were obtained in a study of blood T cell repertoires in COVID-19. Study information: Sites across the United States, Italy and Spain contributed samples from acute and convalescent COVID-19. Sample material is recorded as cDNA or gDNA derived from T cells, B-cell-depleted T cells, or PBMCs.

As handled by the study authors: Estimates of nucleated cell counts were drawn from the amplification of reference gene primers. The protocol was immunoSEQ multiplex PCR, while the TCRdb copy is restricted to in-frame clones and leaves out a portion. V, J and clone size are taken as reported in that table, and D and trimming were inferred from the DNA itself. Altogether roughly 150,000 clones are present, roughly 80% being singletons, with the ten largest covering around 4%. The CDR3 length is 15 residues. V lost 1 base and J lost 8; bases outside the gene matches: 8. The V gene's germline CDR1 is MRHNA and CDR2 SNTAGT.

The chain uses TRBV6-4 and TRBJ2-1, with TRBD2 matching over 7 bases. Sequencing was done on a sample of peripheral blood. The source is a woman older than 75 with acute or convalescent COVID-19. In nucleotides, the CDR3 is TGTGCCAGCAGTGACTGGAGCGGGGAAGTCTATGAGCAGTTCTTC. Its protein product is CASSDWSGEVYEQFF.